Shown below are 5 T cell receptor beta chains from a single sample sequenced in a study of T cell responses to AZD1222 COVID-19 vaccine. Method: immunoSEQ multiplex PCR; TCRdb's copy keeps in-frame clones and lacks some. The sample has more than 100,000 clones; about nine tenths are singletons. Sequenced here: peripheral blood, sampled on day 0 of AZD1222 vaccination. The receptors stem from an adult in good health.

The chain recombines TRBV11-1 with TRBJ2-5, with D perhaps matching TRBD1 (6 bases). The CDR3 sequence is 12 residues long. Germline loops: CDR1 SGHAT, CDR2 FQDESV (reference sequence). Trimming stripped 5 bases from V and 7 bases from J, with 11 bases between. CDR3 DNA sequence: TGTGCCAGCAGCCCCCAGGGGAGGACCCAGTACTTC. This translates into CASSPQGRTQYF.

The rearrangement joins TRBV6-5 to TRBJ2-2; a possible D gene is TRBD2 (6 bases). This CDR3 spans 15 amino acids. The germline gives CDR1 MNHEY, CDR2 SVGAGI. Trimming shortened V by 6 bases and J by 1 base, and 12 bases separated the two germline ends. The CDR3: CASRPSRGNTGELFF. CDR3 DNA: TGTGCCAGCAGGCCCTCGCGGGGGAACACCGGGGAGCTGTTTTTT.

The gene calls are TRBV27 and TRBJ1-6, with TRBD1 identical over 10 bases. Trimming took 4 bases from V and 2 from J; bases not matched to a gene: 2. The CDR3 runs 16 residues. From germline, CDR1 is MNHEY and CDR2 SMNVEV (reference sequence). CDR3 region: CASSYGQGAYNSPLHF. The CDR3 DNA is TGTGCCAGCAGTTACGGACAGGGGGCCTATAATTCACCCCTCCACTTT.

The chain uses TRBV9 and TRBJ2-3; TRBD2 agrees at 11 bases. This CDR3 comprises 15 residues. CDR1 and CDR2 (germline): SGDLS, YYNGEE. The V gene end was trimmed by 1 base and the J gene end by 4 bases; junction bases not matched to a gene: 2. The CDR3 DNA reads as TGTGCCAGCAGCGTAACTAGCGGGAGTCCAGATACGCAGTATTTT. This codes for CASSVTSGSPDTQYF.

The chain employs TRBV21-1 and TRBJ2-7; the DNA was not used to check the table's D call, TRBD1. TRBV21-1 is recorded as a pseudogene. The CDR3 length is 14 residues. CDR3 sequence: CASSVPRGAYEQYF. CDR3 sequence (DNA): TGTGCCAGCAGCGTCCCCAGGGGGGCCTACGAGCAGTACTTC.